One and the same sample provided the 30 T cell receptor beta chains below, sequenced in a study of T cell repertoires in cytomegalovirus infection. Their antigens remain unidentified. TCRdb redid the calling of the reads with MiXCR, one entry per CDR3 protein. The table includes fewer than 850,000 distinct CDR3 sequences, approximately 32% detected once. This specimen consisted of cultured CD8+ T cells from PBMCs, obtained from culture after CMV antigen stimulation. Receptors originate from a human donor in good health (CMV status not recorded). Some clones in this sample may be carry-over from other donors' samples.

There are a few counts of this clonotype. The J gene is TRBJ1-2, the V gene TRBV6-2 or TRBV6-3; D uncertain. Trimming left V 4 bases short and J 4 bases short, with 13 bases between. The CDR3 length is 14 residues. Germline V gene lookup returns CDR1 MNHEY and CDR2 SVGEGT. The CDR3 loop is CASSSDLFRYGYTF. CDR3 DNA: TGTGCCAGCAGTTCGGACTTATTTCGCTATGGCTACACCTTC.

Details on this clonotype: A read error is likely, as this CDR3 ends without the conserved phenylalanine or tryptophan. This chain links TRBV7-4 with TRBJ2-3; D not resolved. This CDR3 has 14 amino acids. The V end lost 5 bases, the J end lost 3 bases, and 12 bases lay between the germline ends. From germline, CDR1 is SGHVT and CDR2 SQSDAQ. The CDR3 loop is CASSIPRITDTQYS. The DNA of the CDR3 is TGTGCCAGCAGCATACCTAGGATTACAGATACGCAGTATTCT.

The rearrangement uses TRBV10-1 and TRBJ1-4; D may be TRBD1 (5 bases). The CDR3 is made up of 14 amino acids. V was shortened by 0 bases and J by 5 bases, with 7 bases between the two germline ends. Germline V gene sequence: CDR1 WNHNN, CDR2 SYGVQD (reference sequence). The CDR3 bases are TGCGCCAGCAGTGAGTCGACAGAGAATGAAAAACTGTTTTTT. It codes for CASSESTENEKLFF.

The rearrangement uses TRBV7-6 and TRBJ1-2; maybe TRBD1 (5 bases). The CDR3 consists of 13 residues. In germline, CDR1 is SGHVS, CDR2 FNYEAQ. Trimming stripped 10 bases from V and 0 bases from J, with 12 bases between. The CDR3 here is CAIWDGANYGYTF. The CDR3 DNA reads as TGTGCCATCTGGGACGGAGCTAACTATGGCTACACCTTC.

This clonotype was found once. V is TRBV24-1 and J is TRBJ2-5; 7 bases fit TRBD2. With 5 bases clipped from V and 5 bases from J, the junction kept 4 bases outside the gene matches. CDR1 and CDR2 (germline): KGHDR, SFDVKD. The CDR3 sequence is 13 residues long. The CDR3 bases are TGTGCCACCAGTGGACGGGGGGAGGAGACCCAGTACTTC. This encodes CATSGRGEETQYF.

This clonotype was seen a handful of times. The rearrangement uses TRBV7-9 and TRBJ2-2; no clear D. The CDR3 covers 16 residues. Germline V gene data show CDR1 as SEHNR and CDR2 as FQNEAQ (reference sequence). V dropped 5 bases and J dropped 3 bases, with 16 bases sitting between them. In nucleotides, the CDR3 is TGTGCCAGCAGCCATGGTCCTTACCTGGACACCGGGGAGCTGTTTTTT. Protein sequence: CASSHGPYLDTGELFF.

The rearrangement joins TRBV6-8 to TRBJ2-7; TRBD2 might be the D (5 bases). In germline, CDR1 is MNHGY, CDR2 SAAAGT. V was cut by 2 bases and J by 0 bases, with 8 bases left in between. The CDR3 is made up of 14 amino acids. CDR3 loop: CASSYTGFSYEQYF. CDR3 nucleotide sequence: TGTGCCAGCAGTTACACGGGGTTCTCCTACGAGCAGTACTTC.

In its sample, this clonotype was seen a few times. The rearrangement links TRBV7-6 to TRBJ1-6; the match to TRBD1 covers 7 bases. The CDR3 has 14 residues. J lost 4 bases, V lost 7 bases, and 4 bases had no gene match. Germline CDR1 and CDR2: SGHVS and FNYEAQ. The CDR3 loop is CASTKDRYNSPLHF. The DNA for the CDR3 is TGTGCCAGCACTAAGGACAGGTATAATTCACCCCTCCACTTT.

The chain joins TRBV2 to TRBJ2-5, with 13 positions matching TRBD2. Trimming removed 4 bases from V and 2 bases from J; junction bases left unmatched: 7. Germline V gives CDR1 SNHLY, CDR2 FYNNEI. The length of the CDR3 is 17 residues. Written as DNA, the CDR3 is TGTGCCAGCAGTGGGTCTCCGGGACTAGCGGGACAAGAGACCCAGTACTTC. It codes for CASSGSPGLAGQETQYF.

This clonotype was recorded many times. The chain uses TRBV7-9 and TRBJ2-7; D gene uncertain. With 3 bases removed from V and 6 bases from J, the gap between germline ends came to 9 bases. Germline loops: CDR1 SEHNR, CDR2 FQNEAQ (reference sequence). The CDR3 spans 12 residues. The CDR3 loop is CASSFGEGEQYV. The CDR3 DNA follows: TGTGCCAGCAGCTTTGGGGAAGGCGAGCAGTACGTC.

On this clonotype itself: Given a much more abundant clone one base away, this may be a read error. The chain's CDR3 is CASSLVPSGGTYNEQFF. Written as DNA, the CDR3 is TGTGCCAGCAGCTTAGTTCCTAGCGGGGGGACCTACAATGAGCAGTTCTTC. The chain uses TRBV7-6 and TRBJ2-1, with 11 bases that match TRBD2. Germline CDR1 SGHVS, CDR2 FNYEAQ. The trim removed 1 base at V and 2 bases at J, leaving 4 bases unmatched. This CDR3 region has 17 residues.

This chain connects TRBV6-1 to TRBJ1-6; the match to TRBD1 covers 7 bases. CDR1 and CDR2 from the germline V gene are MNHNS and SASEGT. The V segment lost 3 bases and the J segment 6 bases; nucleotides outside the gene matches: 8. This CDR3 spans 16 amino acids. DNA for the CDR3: TGTGCCAGCAGTGATGGCCCGCGACAGGGTAATTCACCCCTCCACTTT. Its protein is CASSDGPRQGNSPLHF.

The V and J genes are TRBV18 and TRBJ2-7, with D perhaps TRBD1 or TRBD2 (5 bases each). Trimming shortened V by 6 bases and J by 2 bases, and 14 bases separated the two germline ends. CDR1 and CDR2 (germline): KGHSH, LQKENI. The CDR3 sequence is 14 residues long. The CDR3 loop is CASSPGANPYEQYF. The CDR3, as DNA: TGTGCCAGCTCCCCCGGGGCGAACCCCTACGAGCAGTACTTC.

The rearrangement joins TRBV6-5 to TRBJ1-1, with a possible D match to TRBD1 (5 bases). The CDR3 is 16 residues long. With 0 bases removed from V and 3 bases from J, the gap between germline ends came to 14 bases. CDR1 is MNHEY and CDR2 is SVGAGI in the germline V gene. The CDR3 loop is CASSYSIRGLDTEAFF. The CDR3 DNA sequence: TGTGCCAGCAGTTACTCGATACGGGGGTTGGACACTGAAGCTTTCTTT.

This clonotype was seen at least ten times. The CDR3 spells CASSLEGSNQPQHF. The CDR3 nucleotides are TGTGCCAGCAGTTTAGAGGGGAGCAATCAGCCCCAGCATTTT. The V call is TRBV12-3 or TRBV12-4, the J call TRBJ1-5; maybe TRBD1 (5 bases). This CDR3 is 14 amino acids long. Trimming pared 1 base from V and 1 base from J, leaving 5 bases between.

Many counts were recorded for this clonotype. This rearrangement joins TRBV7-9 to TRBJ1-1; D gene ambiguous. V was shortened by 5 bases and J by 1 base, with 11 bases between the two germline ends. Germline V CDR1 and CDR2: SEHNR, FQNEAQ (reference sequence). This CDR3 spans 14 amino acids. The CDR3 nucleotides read TGTGCCAGCAGCCCCCCGGGTAGGAACACTGAAGCTTTCTTT. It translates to CASSPPGRNTEAFF.

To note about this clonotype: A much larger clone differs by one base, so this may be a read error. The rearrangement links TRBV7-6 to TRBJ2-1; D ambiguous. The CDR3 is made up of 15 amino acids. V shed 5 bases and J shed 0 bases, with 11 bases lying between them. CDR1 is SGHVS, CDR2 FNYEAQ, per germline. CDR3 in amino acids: CASSEGLNSYNEQFF. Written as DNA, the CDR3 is TGTGCCAGCAGCGAAGGGCTGAACTCCTACAATGAGCAGTTCTTC.

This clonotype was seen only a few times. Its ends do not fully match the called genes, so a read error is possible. In DNA, the CDR3 is TGTGCCAGCACTAGCGGGGGGAACGGTCAGATCTTC. The encoded protein is CASTSGGNGQIF. V gene TRBV27 combines with J gene TRBJ2-1; 11 bases line up with TRBD2. This CDR3 spans 12 amino acids. CDR1 is MNHEY, CDR2 SMNVEV, per germline (reference sequence).

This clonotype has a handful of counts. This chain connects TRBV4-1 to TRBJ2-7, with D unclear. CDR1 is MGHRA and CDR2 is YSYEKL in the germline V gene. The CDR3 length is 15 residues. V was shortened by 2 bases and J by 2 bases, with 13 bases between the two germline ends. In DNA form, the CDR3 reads TGCGCCAGCAGCCAATTCTTAGAGCAGGCCTACGAGCAGTACTTC. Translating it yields CASSQFLEQAYEQYF.

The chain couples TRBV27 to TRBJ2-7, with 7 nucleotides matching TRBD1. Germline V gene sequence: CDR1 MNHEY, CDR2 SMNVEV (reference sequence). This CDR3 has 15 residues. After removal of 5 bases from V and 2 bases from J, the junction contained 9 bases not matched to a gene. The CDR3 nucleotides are TGTGCCAGCAGTCCTCGGACAGGCTCTCCCTACGAGCAGTACGTC. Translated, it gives CASSPRTGSPYEQYV.

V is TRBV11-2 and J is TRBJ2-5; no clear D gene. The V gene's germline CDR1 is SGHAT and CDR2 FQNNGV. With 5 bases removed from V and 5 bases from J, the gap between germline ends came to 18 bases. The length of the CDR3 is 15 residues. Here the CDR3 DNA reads TGTGCCAGCAGCGCGATGGGTGGGAACGTGGAGACCCAGTACTTC. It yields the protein CASSAMGGNVETQYF.

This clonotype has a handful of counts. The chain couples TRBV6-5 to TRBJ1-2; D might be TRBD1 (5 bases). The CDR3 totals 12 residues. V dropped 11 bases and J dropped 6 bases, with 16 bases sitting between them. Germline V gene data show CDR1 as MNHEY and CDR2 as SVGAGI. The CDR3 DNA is TGTGCCGCTCTGGGGGGAGTGAATGGCTACACCTTC. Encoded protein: CAALGGVNGYTF.

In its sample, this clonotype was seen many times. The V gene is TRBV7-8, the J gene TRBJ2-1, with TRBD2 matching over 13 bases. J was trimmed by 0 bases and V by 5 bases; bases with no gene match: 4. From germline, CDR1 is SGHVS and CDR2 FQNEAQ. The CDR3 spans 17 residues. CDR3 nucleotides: TGTGCCAGCAGCGAGACTAGCGGGGGGCCCTCCTACAATGAGCAGTTCTTC. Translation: CASSETSGGPSYNEQFF.

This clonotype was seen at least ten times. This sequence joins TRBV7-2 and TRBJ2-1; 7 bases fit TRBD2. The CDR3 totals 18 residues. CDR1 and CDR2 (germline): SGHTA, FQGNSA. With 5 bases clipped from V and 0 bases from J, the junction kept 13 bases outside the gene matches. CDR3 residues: CASSPPGGWGGSYNEQFF. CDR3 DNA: TGTGCCAGCAGCCCCCCGGGGGGATGGGGTGGCTCCTACAATGAGCAGTTCTTC.

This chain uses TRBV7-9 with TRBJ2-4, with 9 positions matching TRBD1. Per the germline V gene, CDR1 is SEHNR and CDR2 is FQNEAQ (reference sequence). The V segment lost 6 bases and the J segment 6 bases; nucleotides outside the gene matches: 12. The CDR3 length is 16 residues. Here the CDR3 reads CASRRTGDRAGNIQYF. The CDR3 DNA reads TGTGCCAGCAGACGAACCGGGGACAGGGCTGGAAACATTCAGTACTTC.

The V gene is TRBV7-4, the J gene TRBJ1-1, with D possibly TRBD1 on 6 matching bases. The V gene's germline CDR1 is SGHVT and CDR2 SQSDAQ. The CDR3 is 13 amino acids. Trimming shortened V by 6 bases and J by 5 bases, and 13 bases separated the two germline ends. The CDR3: CASRPQGKTEAFF. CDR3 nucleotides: TGTGCCAGCAGGCCACAGGGTAAGACTGAAGCTTTCTTT.

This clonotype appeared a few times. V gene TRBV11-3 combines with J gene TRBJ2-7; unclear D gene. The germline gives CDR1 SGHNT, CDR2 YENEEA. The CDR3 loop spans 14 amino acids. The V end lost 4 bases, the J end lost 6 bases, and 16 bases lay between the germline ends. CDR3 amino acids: CASSYRGSTGEQYF. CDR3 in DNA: TGTGCCAGCAGCTACAGAGGTTCGACGGGCGAGCAGTACTTC.

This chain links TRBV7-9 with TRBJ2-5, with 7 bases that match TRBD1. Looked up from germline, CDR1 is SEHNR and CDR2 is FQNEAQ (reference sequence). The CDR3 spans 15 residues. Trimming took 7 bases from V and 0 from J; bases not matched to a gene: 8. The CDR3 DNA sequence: TGTGCCAGCAATGACAGGGTCGGGAACCAAGAGACCCAGTACTTC. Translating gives CASNDRVGNQETQYF.

CDR3 nucleotide sequence: TGTGCCAGCAGGGAACGTTTGGGCGGAAGACAAGATACGCAGTATTTT. This encodes CASRERLGGRQDTQYF. The chain couples TRBV6-1 to TRBJ2-3; D gene ambiguous. V lost 6 bases to trimming and J lost 5 bases, with 21 bases between them. The CDR3 runs to 16 residues. Germline CDR1 and CDR2: MNHNS and SASEGT.

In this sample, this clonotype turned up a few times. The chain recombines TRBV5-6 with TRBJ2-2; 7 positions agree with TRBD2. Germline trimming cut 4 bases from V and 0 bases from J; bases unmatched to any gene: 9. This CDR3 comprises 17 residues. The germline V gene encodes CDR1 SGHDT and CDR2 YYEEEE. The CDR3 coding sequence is TGTGCCAGCAGCCCTATGGGGGACTATGCGAACACCGGGGAGCTGTTTTTT. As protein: CASSPMGDYANTGELFF.